The 10 T cell receptor beta chains below all came from one sample that was sequenced in a study of PD-1 blockade in classical Hodgkin lymphoma. The sample's time point: cycle 4 day 1 (C4D1), after five to seven weeks of nivolumab. Every one of the patients relapsed after autologous stem cell transplantation (brentuximab vedotin exposure was variable). Out of thawed PBMCs, magnetic negative selection purified CD4+ T cells. Sequencing used immunoSEQ multiplex PCR; TCRdb keeps in-frame clones, though not all of them. The table includes 30,000 to 35,000 clones, roughly four fifths detected once. The material was CD4+ T cells from blood, obtained before the fourth cycle of nivolumab. These receptor sequences come from a human donor with classical Hodgkin lymphoma.

This chain joins TRBV7-8 and TRBJ1-2, with no clear D. The CDR3 loop spans 12 amino acids. V was clipped by 2 bases and J by 7 bases, with 8 bases between them. Germline values: CDR1 SGHVS, CDR2 FQNEAQ. The CDR3 sequence is CASSLNRGGYTF. CDR3 DNA: TGTGCCAGCAGCTTAAATCGGGGTGGCTACACCTTC.

V is TRBV19 and J is TRBJ2-2; D call uncertain. Deletions cut 4 bases from V and 2 bases from J, with 8 bases between. The germline V gene encodes CDR1 LNHDA and CDR2 SQIVND (reference sequence). This CDR3 is built from 14 residues. The DNA for the CDR3 is TGTGCCAGTAGTACCCATCTAAACACCGGGGAGCTGTTTTTT. Translating gives CASSTHLNTGELFF.

This chain joins TRBV7-8 and TRBJ1-1, with a tentative D call TRBD1 (5 bases). V was pared by 1 base and J by 5 bases, with 11 bases between. CDR3 length: 14 amino acids. The germline CDR1 and CDR2 sequences are SGHVS and FQNEAQ. CDR3 nucleotides: TGTGCCAGCAGCTTAGTGGGGACGACAACTGAAGCTTTCTTT. Amino acids: CASSLVGTTTEAFF.

J is TRBJ2-7 and V is TRBV5-5; D is uncertain. V lost 7 bases to trimming and J lost 3 bases, with 14 bases between them. This CDR3 has 13 amino acids. From germline, CDR1 is SGHKS and CDR2 YYEKEE (reference sequence). CDR3 residues: CASGRPGYYEQYF. DNA for the CDR3: TGTGCCAGCGGTCGGCCTGGATACTACGAGCAGTACTTC.

This chain joins TRBV30 and TRBJ2-3; no reliable D call. Germline V lookup: CDR1 GTSNPN, CDR2 SVGIG (reference sequence). The CDR3 totals 12 residues. The V end lost 1 base, the J end lost 6 bases, and 8 bases lay between the germline ends. The CDR3 region is CAWSARVDTQYF. DNA of the CDR3: TGTGCCTGGAGTGCAAGGGTCGATACGCAGTATTTT.

CDR3 region: CASSVRGPDTEAFF. The CDR3, as DNA: TGTGCCAGCAGCGTCCGGGGGCCCGACACTGAAGCTTTCTTT. The chain employs TRBV9 and TRBJ1-1, with D perhaps matching TRBD1 (6 bases). The CDR3 has 14 residues. Trimming left V 2 bases short and J 3 bases short, with 11 bases between. Germline lookup yields CDR1 SGDLS and CDR2 YYNGEE.

This chain joins TRBV15 and TRBJ2-7; D remains unclear. Looked up from germline, CDR1 is LNHNV and CDR2 is YYDKDF (reference sequence). V lost 4 bases, J lost 1 base, and 14 bases lay in between. The length of the CDR3 is 15 residues. This chain's CDR3 is CATSMRGVLSYEQYF. The DNA for the CDR3 is TGTGCCACCAGCATGCGAGGCGTCCTATCCTACGAGCAGTACTTC.

V and J are TRBV5-1 and TRBJ2-3; D gene uncertain. V lost 4 bases and J lost 6, with 12 bases in between. This CDR3 has 13 residues. Germline V gives CDR1 SGHRS, CDR2 YFSETQ. This chain's CDR3 is CASSPPHGDTQYF. The CDR3 coding sequence is TGCGCCAGCAGCCCGCCTCATGGGGATACGCAGTATTTT. The full variable domain, completed using reference TRBV5-1 and TRBJ2-3, is KAGVTQTPRYLIKTRGQQVTLSCSPISGHRSVSWYQQTPGQGLQFLFEYFSETQRNKGNFPGRFSGRQFSNSRSEMNVSTLELGDSALYLCASSPPHGDTQYFGPGTRLTVL.

This clone occurred a few times. The chain employs TRBV7-6 and TRBJ1-6; possible D gene TRBD1, 6 bases. Germline CDR1 reads SGHVS; CDR2 reads FNYEAQ. V shed 0 bases and J shed 9 bases, with 9 bases lying between them. The CDR3 has 14 residues. In nucleotides, the CDR3 is TGTGCCAGCAGCTTAGCACAGGGAGGTTCACCCCTCCACTTT. As protein: CASSLAQGGSPLHF.

J is TRBJ2-7 and V is TRBV5-1; tentative D call: TRBD2 (6 bases). CDR1 and CDR2 (germline): SGHRS, YFSETQ. V shed 4 bases and J shed 3 bases, with 14 bases lying between them. The CDR3 has 14 amino acids. The CDR3 spells CASSRGGRNYEQYF. As DNA, the CDR3 is TGCGCCAGCAGCCGGGGAGGCAGGAACTACGAGCAGTACTTC.